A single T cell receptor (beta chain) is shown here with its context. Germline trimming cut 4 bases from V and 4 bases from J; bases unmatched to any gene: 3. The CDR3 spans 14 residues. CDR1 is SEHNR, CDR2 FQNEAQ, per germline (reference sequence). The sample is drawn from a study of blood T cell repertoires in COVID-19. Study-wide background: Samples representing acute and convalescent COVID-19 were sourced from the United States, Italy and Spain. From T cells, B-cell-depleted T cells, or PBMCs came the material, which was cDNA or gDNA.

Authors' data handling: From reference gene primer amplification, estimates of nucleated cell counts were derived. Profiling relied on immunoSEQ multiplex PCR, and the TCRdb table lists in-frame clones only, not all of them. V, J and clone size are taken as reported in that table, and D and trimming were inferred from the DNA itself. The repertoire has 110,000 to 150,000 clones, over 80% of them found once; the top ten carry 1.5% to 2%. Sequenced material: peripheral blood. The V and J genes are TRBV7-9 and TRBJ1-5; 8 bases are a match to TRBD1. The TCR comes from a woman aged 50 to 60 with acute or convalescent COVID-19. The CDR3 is CASSSQGANQPQHF. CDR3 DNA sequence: TGTGCCAGCAGCTCGCAGGGGGCGAATCAGCCCCAGCATTTT.